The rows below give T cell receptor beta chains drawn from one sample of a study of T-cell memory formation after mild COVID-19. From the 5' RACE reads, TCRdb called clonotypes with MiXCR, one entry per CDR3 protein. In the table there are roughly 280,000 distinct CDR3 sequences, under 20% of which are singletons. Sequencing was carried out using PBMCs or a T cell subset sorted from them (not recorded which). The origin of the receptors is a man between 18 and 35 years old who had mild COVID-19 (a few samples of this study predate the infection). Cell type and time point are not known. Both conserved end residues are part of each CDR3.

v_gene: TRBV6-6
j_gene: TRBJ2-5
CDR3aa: CASTGTGQQTQYF

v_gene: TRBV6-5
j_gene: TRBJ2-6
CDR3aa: CASGSPGQLGANVLTF

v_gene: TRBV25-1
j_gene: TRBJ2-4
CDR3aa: CASSESGGLWPKNIQYF

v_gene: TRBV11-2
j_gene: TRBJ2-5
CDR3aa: CASSLVLSRGETQYF

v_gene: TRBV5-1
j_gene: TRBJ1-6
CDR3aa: CASSEGIYNSPLHF

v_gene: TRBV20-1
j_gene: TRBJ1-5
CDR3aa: CSARDPQGGQPQHF

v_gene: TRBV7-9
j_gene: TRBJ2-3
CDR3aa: CASSLVGRRTDTQYF

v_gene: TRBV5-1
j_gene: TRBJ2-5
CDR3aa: CATRPGGTQETQYF

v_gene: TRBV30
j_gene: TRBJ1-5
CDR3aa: CAWSVRDNQPQHF

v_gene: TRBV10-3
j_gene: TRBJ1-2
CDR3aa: CAIRQGQGGIISYTF

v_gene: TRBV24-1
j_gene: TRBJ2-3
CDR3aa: CATSDWGQGADTQYF

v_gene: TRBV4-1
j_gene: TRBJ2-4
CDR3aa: CASSQIRLADIQYF

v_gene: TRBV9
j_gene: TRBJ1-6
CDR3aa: CASSVGRGDSPLHF

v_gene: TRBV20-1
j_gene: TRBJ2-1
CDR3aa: CSARDPLAGGSYNEQFF

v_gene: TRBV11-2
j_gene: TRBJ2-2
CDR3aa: CASTTTGPGPINTGELFF

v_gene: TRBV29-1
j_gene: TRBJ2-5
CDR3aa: CSVVAGVAAQYF

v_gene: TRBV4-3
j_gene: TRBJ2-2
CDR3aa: CASSQEGGTGELFF

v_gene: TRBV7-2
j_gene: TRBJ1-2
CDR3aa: CASTPGRASYGYTF

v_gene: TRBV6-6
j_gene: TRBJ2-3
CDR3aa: CASSLLEDTQYF

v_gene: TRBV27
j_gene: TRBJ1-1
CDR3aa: CASSPRDRRQAFF

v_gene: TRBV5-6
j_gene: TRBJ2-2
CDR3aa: CASTLTGLGGGELFF

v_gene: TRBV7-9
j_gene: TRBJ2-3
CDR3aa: CASSLAFPSTDTQYF

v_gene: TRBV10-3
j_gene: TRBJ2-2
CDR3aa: CAIRPTGTGGAGTGELFF

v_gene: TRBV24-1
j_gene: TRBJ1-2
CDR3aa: CATPAALHGYTF

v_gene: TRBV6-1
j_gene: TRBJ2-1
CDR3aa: CASKVGLRPQFF

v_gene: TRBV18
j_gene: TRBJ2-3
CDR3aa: CASSPSADTQYF

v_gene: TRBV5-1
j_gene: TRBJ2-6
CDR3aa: CASSLVAGAASGANVLTF

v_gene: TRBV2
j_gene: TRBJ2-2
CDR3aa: CASSETGGDTGELFF

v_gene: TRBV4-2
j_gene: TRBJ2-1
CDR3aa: CASSQDLLAGEQFF

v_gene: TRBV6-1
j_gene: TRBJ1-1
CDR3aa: CASSESGLSEAFF

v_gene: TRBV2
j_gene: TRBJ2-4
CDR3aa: CASSAGGNIQYF

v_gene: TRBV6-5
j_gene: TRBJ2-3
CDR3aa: CASSYPDRDTQYF

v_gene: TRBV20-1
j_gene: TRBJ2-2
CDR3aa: CSAPSGGELFF

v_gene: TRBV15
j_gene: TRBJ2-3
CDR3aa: CATSRGDSGTDTQYF

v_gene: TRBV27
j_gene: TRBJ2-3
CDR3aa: CASSPLEGATDTQYF

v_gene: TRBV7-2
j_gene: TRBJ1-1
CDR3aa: CASSFGTPVTEAFF

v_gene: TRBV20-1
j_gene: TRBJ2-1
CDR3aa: CSASPLGRGHGGNEQFF

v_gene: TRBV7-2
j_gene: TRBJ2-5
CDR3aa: CASSPDRVRRETQYF

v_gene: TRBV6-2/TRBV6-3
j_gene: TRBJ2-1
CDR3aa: CASSYGGRIHNEQFF

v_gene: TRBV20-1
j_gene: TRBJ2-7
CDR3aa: CSARGPGGEQYF

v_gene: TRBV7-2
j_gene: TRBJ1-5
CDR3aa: CASSLESSQPQHF

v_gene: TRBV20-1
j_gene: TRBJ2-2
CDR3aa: CSATNFGNTGELFF

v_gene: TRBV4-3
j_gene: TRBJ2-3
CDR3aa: CASSQDRAGSGRNTQYF

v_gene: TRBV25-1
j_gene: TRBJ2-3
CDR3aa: CASSESRRTDTQYF

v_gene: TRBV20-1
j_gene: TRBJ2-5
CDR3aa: CSAPWSLAGETQYF